These T cell receptor beta chains were read from a single sample in a study of T cell responses to AZD1222 COVID-19 vaccine. Produced via immunoSEQ multiplex PCR; TCRdb's table is partial and in-frame only. The sample has roughly 120,000 clones; about 87% are singletons. The specimen was peripheral blood, collected on day 0 of AZD1222 vaccination. The receptors come from an adult in good health. Each CDR3 is given without its conserved first and last residue.

j_gene | len | v_gene | CDR3aa
TRBJ2-1 | 12 | TRBV5-1 | ASWETGGYNEQF
TRBJ1-1 | 13 | TRBV4-1 | ASSQDLGFGTEAF
TRBJ2-7 | 12 | TRBV29-1 | SVRFDRAPYEQY
TRBJ1-4 | 13 | TRBV7-2 | ASSIAGTVDEKLF
TRBJ1-3 | 18 | TRBV28 | ATHRRLPGIAPLSGNTIY
TRBJ2-1 | 9 | TRBV7-8 | ASSRGNEQF
TRBJ1-6 | 14 | TRBV7-2 | ASSDWDRGSHSPLH
TRBJ1-2 | 14 | TRBV28 | ASSPTGWEPNYGYT
TRBJ1-1 | 12 | TRBV5-6 | ASSLGQANTEAF
TRBJ1-1 | 12 | TRBV28 | ASRQSFMNTEAF
TRBJ1-2 | 14 | TRBV7-3 | ASSPQGTPSIYGYT
TRBJ1-6 | 12 | TRBV27 | ASSFRGYNSPLH
TRBJ1-1 | 10 | TRBV28 | ASSSGSTEAF
TRBJ2-7 | 12 | TRBV5-1 | ASSLSGSLYEQY
TRBJ2-1 | 9 | TRBV7-9 | ASSTSGEQF
TRBJ2-7 | 14 | TRBV7-3 | ASSTTGQDGTYEQY
TRBJ2-5 | 9 | TRBV20-1 | SAAGTETQY
TRBJ1-1 | 14 | TRBV4-3 | ASSQLDRDRGTEAF
TRBJ2-3 | 13 | TRBV7-6 | ASSLGQGGTDTQY
TRBJ2-7 | 13 | TRBV4-1 | ASSQDLRRAYEQY
TRBJ2-7 | 9 | TRBV6-4 | ASLTRYEQY
TRBJ2-5 | 10 | TRBV5-1 | ASSLAAETQY
TRBJ1-1 | 15 | TRBV7-8 | ASRTGTGGDWNTEAF
TRBJ2-5 | 12 | TRBV11-2 | ASSQTGGKETQY
TRBJ2-7 | 11 | TRBV21-1 | ASSSTGQGEQY
TRBJ1-1 | 11 | TRBV7-2 | ASSLGVQGEAF
TRBJ2-7 | 12 | TRBV28 | ASNDRGLLSEQY
TRBJ2-3 | 13 | TRBV11-1 | ASSSGTTAGDTQY
TRBJ1-6 | 12 | TRBV11-3 | ASSLGDGDSPLH
TRBJ2-4 | 14 | TRBV6-6 | ASSYQGGLAKNIQY
TRBJ1-6 | 12 | TRBV14 | ASSPKTGGSPLH
TRBJ1-2 | 10 | TRBV12-3/TRBV12-4 | ASSSQGYGYT
TRBJ1-4 | 13 | TRBV4-3 | ASSQVPTGNEKLF
TRBJ2-7 | 11 | TRBV20-1 | SASPDRDYEQY
TRBJ2-7 | 12 | TRBV27 | ASSLSVDVYEQY
TRBJ1-1 | 13 | TRBV18 | ASSPSQVGNTEAF
TRBJ1-5 | 13 | TRBV5-1 | ASSLFGGSNQPQH
TRBJ1-5 | 14 | TRBV4-1 | ASSHERESGNQPQH
TRBJ2-2 | 14 | TRBV4-2 | ASSQESGGVAGELF
TRBJ1-3 | 13 | TRBV7-8 | ASSSGQSSGNTIY
TRBJ1-5 | 14 | TRBV21-1 | ASSNIGTASNQPQH
TRBJ2-1 | 13 | TRBV4-1 | ASSQRLAGESEQF
TRBJ2-4 | 11 | TRBV19 | ASSIKGKNIQY
TRBJ1-4 | 11 | TRBV7-9 | ASSLAGNEKLF
TRBJ2-3 | 13 | TRBV7-2 | ASSQDLAGGNTQY
TRBJ1-2 | 13 | TRBV27 | ASSLSAGGNYGYT
TRBJ1-1 | 10 | TRBV2 | ASTGMNTEAF
TRBJ2-5 | 12 | TRBV5-6 | ASSLRAGQETQY
TRBJ2-1 | 11 | TRBV6-4 | ARTSGRWGEQF
TRBJ2-2 | 13 | TRBV28 | ASSLTSGSTGELF
TRBJ2-4 | 15 | TRBV6-2/TRBV6-3 | ASSYPAGGGAKNIQY
TRBJ2-3 | 14 | TRBV11-3 | ASSPQTGLSTDTQY
TRBJ2-3 | 13 | TRBV27 | ASSFAGPSTDTQY
TRBJ1-2 | 14 | TRBV6-5 | ASSYSLSGDNYGYT
TRBJ1-2 | 10 | TRBV18 | ASSPQGNGYT
TRBJ1-2 | 12 | TRBV27 | ASSIQGANYGYT
TRBJ2-7 | 13 | TRBV5-1 | ASSSRGLAGGEQY